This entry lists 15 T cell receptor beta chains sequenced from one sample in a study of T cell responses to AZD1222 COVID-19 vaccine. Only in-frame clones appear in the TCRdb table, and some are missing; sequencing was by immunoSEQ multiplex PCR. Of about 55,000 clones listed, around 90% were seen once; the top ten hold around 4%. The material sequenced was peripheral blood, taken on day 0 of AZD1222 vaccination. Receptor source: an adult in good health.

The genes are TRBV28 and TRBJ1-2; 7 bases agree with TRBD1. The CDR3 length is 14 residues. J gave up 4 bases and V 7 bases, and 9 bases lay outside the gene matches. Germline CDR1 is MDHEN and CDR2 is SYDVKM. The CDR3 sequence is CASTTSGTVYGYTF. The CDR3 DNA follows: TGTGCCAGCACCACCTCCGGGACAGTCTATGGCTACACCTTC.

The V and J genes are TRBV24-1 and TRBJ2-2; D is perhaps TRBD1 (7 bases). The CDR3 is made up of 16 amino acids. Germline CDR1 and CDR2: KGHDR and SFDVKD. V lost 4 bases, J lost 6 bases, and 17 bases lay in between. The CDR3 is CATSETDREVSGELFF. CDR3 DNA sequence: TGTGCCACCAGTGAGACCGACAGGGAGGTATCCGGGGAGCTGTTTTTT.

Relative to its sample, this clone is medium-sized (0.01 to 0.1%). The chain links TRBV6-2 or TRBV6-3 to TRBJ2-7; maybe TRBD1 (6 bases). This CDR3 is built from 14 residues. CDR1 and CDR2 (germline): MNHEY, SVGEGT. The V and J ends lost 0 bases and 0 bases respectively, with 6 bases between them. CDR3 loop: CASSYSDSSYEQYF. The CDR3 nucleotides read TGTGCCAGCAGTTACTCGGACAGCTCCTACGAGCAGTACTTC.

The CDR3 nucleotides read TGTGCCAGCAGTACCAGACAGAGGGGGACCCAGTACTTC. Its translation is CASSTRQRGTQYF. V and J are TRBV12-3 or TRBV12-4 and TRBJ2-5; D may be TRBD1 or TRBD2 (5 bases each). Trimming left V 5 bases short and J 7 bases short, with 14 bases between. The CDR3 has 13 residues.

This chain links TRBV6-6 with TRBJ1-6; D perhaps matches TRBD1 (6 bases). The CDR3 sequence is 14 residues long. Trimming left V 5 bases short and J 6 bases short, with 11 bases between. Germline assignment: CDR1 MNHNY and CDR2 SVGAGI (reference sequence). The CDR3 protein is CASSQTGTNSPLHF. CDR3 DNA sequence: TGTGCCAGCAGTCAAACAGGGACTAATTCACCCCTCCACTTT.

CDR3 nucleotide sequence: TGTGCCAGCAGTGAAGCGGGCCGAAGGGGCCTCAATGAGCAGTTCTTC. This translates into CASSEAGRRGLNEQFF. The chain has TRBV6-1 and TRBJ2-1; a possible D gene is TRBD1 (5 bases). The CDR3 sequence is 16 residues long. Germline loops: CDR1 MNHNS, CDR2 SASEGT. V was cut by 0 bases and J by 6 bases, with 15 bases left in between.

The CDR3 DNA sequence: TGCGCCAGCAGCCAGCCATTGGCCTCAGGGGATCAGCCCCAGCATTTT. This translates into CASSQPLASGDQPQHF. The chain is built from TRBV4-1 and TRBJ1-5, with D tentatively TRBD1 (6 bases). Germline V gives CDR1 MGHRA, CDR2 YSYEKL. V was pared by 3 bases and J by 5 bases, with 17 bases between. This CDR3 has 16 residues.

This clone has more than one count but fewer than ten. CDR3 residues: CASRPQGARGYTF. CDR3 coding DNA: TGTGCCAGCAGGCCTCAGGGGGCGCGGGGCTACACCTTC. The chain joins TRBV5-4 to TRBJ1-2; 8 bases agree with TRBD1. Germline V gene sequence: CDR1 SGHNT, CDR2 YYREEE (reference sequence). The CDR3 runs to 13 residues. Losses at the gene ends were 5 bases for V and 8 bases for J; bases not matched to a gene: 8.

CDR3: CASSLDVQGVTYGYTF. CDR3 nucleotide sequence: TGCGCCAGCAGCTTGGACGTACAGGGGGTTACCTATGGCTACACCTTC. The chain joins TRBV5-1 to TRBJ1-2; 8 positions agree with TRBD1. This CDR3 has 16 amino acids. The germline CDR1 and CDR2 sequences are SGHRS and YFSETQ. The ends lost 0 bases at V and 4 bases at J; junction bases unmatched: 8.

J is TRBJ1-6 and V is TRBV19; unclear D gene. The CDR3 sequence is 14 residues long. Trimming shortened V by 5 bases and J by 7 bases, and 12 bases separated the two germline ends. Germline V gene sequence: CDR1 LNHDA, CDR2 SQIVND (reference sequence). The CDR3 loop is CASSSVPANSPLHF. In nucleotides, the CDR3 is TGTGCCAGTAGTTCTGTCCCGGCCAATTCACCCCTCCACTTT.

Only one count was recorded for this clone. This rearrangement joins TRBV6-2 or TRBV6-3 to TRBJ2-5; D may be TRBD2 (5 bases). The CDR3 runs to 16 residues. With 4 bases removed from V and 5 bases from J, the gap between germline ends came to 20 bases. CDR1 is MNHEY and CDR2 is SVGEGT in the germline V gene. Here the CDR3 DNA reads TGTGCCAGCAGTTTTACACCGGGCCTACTAGGGGAGACCCAGTACTTC. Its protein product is CASSFTPGLLGETQYF.

The CDR3 region has the DNA TGTGCCAGCACCCCCGGGAGCTCTGGGGCCAACGTCCTGACTTTC. This gives the protein CASTPGSSGANVLTF. This chain joins TRBV6-5 and TRBJ2-6; TRBD2 is a possible D gene (6 bases). Trimming removed 7 bases at V and 0 bases at J, with 10 bases between. The CDR3 contains 15 residues. The germline V gene encodes CDR1 MNHEY and CDR2 SVGAGI.

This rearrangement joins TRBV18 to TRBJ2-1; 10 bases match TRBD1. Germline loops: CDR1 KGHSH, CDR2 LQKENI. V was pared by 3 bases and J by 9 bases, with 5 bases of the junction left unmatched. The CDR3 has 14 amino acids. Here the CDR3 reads CASSPGQGRTEQFF. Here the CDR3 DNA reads TGTGCCAGCTCACCGGGACAGGGGAGAACTGAGCAGTTCTTC.

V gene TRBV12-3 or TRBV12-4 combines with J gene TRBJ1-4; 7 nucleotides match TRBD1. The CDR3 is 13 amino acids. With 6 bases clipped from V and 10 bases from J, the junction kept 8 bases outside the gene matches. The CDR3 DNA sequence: TGTGCCAGCAGGGAGGTTCAGGGGGGAAAACTGTTTTTT. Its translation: CASREVQGGKLFF.

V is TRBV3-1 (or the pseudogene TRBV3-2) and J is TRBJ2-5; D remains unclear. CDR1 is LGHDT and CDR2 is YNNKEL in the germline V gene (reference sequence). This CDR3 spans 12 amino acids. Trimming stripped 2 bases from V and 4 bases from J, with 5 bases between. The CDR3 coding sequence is TGTGCCAGCAGCCAACTGAGAGAGACCCAGTACTTC. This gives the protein CASSQLRETQYF.